The clone carrying this TCR beta chain has just a few counts. What it binds is not known. Other DNA sequences in the same sample also yield this CDR3. The data were obtained in a study of CD8+ T cells in alopecia areata. General observations from the study: Administration of tofacitinib significantly diminished scalp clonality and expanded CD8+ clones within the top 100.

V lost 0 bases to trimming and J lost 4 bases, with 12 bases between them. This CDR3 has 14 residues. CDR1 GTSNPN and CDR2 SVGIG come from the germline V gene (reference sequence). As for treatment: oral pan-JAK inhibitor, 5-10 mg twice daily. Extracted RNA was reverse transcribed into cDNA, the sequencing template. TCRdb keeps only in-frame clones here, not all; method: immunoSEQ multiplex PCR. The sample yields around 300,000 clones, 60% seen once. The specimen was CD4+ T cells sorted from blood, collected at approximately week 51, from a patient treated with tofacitinib. V gene TRBV30 combines with J gene TRBJ1-2, with no clear D. The receptor was derived from a human donor with alopecia areata. CDR3 bases: TGTGCCTGGAGTGTACTGGAAGTGCGCTATGGCTACACCTTC. It encodes CAWSVLEVRYGYTF.